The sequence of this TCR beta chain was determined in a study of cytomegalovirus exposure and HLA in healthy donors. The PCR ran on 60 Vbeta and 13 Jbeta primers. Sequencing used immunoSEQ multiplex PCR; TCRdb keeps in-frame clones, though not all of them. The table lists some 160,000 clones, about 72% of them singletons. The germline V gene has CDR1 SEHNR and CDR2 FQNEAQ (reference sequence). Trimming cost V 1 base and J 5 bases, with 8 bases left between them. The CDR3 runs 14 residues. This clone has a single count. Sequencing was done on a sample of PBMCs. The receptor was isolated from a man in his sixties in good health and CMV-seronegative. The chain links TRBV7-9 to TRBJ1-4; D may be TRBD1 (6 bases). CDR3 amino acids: CASSLGQENEKLFF. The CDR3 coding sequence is TGTGCCAGCAGCTTAGGACAGGAAAATGAAAAACTGTTTTTT.